The present T cell receptor (beta chain) was sequenced within a study of identical twins. Findings and limits, study-wide: Cord blood's abundant beta clonotypes had fewer insertions, unlike memory repertoires. For monozygotic twins, models underestimated out-of-frame TCR alpha sharing.

Trimming shortened V by 3 bases and J by 6 bases, and 17 bases separated the two germline ends. CDR1 SGHDT and CDR2 YYEEEE come from the germline V gene. This CDR3 has 15 residues. Unique molecular identifiers were present on cDNA, and template switching added a universal primer site. TCRdb processed the 5' RACE reads anew with MiXCR; each CDR3 protein has one entry. The table has fewer than 250,000 distinct CDR3 sequences, approximately 9% seen once; the top ten hold over 4.5%. About this clonotype itself: Its target is unknown.

Healthy Caucasians, and only they, were the donors. The clonotype comes from a woman aged 18-30 years in good health. The gene calls are TRBV5-6 and TRBJ2-3; tentatively, D is TRBD2 (6 bases). The sequencing input was memory (CD45RO+) T cells sorted from blood. CDR3: CASSSPGAVKDTQYF. CDR3 in DNA: TGTGCCAGCAGCTCACCGGGAGCGGTAAAGGATACGCAGTATTTT.